This is a list of T cell receptor beta chains from one sample in a study of response to subunit inactivated influenza vaccine. TCRdb re-analysed the RT-PCR reads in MiXCR, keeping a single row per CDR3 protein. Among 550,000 to 650,000 distinct CDR3 sequences listed, 12% were seen once. The specimen was PBMCs from blood, collected on the day of vaccination. These receptors all stem from a man aged 45 to 65 who received an inactivated influenza vaccine. Each CDR3 is given with its conserved first and last residue. The D gene is left open where the match is weak. Size is stated for part of the rows, as once, few or many counts, or as a class when the clone is expanded.

d_gene,abundance,v_gene,j_gene,CDR3aa,CDR3nt
NA,few,TRBV11-2,TRBJ2-2,CASSAPAGESGELFF,TGTGCCAGCAGCGCGCCGGCAGGGGAATCCGGGGAGCTGTTTTTT
NA,many,TRBV7-2,TRBJ2-1,CASSLRRDYNEQFF,TGTGCCAGCAGCTTACGCAGAGACTACAATGAGCAGTTCTTC
TRBD1,few,TRBV2,TRBJ2-5,CASSGQGSLQETQYF,TGTGCCAGCAGTGGACAGGGATCCCTCCAAGAGACCCAGTACTTC
NA,few,TRBV12-3/TRBV12-4,TRBJ2-7,CASSLRQSPIYEQYF,TGTGCCAGCAGTTTAAGGCAGAGCCCTATCTACGAGCAGTACTTC
NA,few,TRBV11-2,TRBJ2-5,CASSSQTRQETQYF,TGTGCCAGCAGCTCCCAGACCCGGCAAGAGACCCAGTACTTC
NA,many,TRBV18,TRBJ2-2,CASSPGIDTGELFF,TGTGCCAGCTCACCAGGAATTGACACCGGGGAGCTGTTTTTT
NA,few,TRBV2,TRBJ2-5,CASTAGQSQYF,TGTGCCAGCACCGCGGGCCAGTCCCAGTACTTC
NA,few,TRBV7-6,TRBJ2-5,CASGDGHQETQYF,TGTGCCAGCGGGGACGGACACCAAGAGACCCAGTACTTC
NA,few,TRBV28,TRBJ2-3,CASSSQTVSTDTQYF,TGTGCCAGCAGTTCCCAGACAGTTAGCACAGATACGCAGTATTTT
NA,NA,TRBV12-3/TRBV12-4,TRBJ2-3,CASSLRAGPSTDTQYF,TGTGCCAGCAGTTTAAGGGCGGGGCCTAGCACAGATACGCAGTATTTT
NA,NA,TRBV7-2,TRBJ2-6,CASSLAEDTFSARANVLTF,TGTGCCAGCAGCTTAGCGGAAGACACCTTCTCAGCCAGGGCCAACGTCCTGACTTTC
TRBD1,few,TRBV5-5,TRBJ1-5,CASSWTGTRNQPQHF,TGTGCCAGCAGTTGGACAGGGACGCGCAATCAGCCCCAGCATTTT
NA,NA,TRBV4-1,TRBJ2-5,CASSQGTDQETQYF,TGCGCCAGCAGCCAAGGGACAGATCAAGAGACCCAGTACTTC
TRBD1,NA,TRBV4-1,TRBJ2-3,CASSPRQGARSDTQYF,TGCGCCAGCAGCCCTCGACAGGGGGCAAGGTCAGATACGCAGTATTTT
NA,few,TRBV7-2,TRBJ2-5,CASSLITGETQYF,TGTGCCAGCAGCTTAATTACGGGAGAGACCCAGTACTTC
TRBD1,NA,TRBV7-2,TRBJ1-3,CASSLAGTGSAGNTIYF,TGTGCCAGCAGCTTAGCGGGGACAGGGAGTGCAGGAAACACCATATATTTT
TRBD2,many,TRBV29-1,TRBJ2-2,CSGLGTSGSNTGELFF,TGCAGCGGTCTCGGGACTAGCGGGTCCAACACCGGGGAGCTGTTTTTT
NA,NA,TRBV7-5,TRBJ1-2,CISSILGDGYTF,TGTATCTCTAGCATCTTGGGGGATGGCTACACCTTC